One TCR beta chain is described in this entry. This clonotype was counted between two and nine times. This clone's antigen is unknown. One base away there is no much larger clone; base qualities are not given. The sample originates from a study of T cells in Graves' hyperthyroidism and ophthalmopathy (dated by TCRdb to the late 2010s). At the level of the whole study: Peripheral blood was collected at initial diagnosis, before any treatment. After blood sampling, hyperthyroidism patients were treated with methimazole at a starting dose of 30 mg daily, and ophthalmopathy patients were treated with high-dose intravenous methylprednisolone. The roughly 99 discovery patients were divided at random into training and test sets in a 7:3 ratio. The paper reports TCR Vbeta CDR3 sequencing of roughly 140 peripheral blood samples: approximately 43 ophthalmopathy, some 80 hyperthyroidism and roughly 17 progressor patients. A discovery cohort of fewer than 110 patients, 43 with Graves' ophthalmopathy and 55 to 60 with stable Graves' hyperthyroidism, was used to find distinguishing TCR V-J signatures. Thyroid tissue and blood T-cell repertoires from six or seven Graves' hyperthyroidism patients were also compared in the study. Whether ophthalmopathy could be predicted prospectively was tested in an independent validation cohort made up of 18 to 20 hyperthyroidism patients plus 17 patients who later progressed to ophthalmopathy.

Amplification of TCR beta CDR3 regions was carried out from RNA transcripts. The TCR CDR3 was subjected to a first round of RT-PCR using the HTBI primer set and the Qiagen OneStep RT-PCR kit. A second multiplex PCR round built the libraries, followed by size selection and purification. The libraries were sequenced on an Illumina HiSeq2000 using paired-end 100 bp reads. The paper's data handling went like this. SOAPnuke was used to process the raw data, throwing out any read that contained adapters or uncalled bases, had a mean Phred below 15, or lacked an exact constant-primer or identifier match. High-quality paired reads were merged using COPE v1.2.5, and each unique nucleotide sequence was defined as a clonotype. MiTCR v1.1 was used to align clonotypes to the IMGT TRBV, TRBD and TRBJ reference segments. The analysis was restricted to V-J combinations with a frequency above 0.0001, which together covered over 99% of the repertoires. The TCS score was defined as the ratio of F50 (clonal expansion) to E x V (chaos), calculated using BLOSUM62-based TCRdist between CDR3 peptides within each V-J. Welch's t-statistics and random forest reduced 450 to 600 V-J features to fewer than 15, which were used in a naive Bayes classifier (R e1071). In TCRdb, the public reads were trimmed at Q25 with fastp and aligned with MiXCR, with productive beta chains retained. Rows merge per CDR3 protein into single entries with the most common DNA and genes. The V and J calls, along with clone size, are taken from TCRdb and not from the paper's own processing. This sample holds more than 300,000 distinct CDR3 sequences; about 14% were observed only once. The ten most abundant clones make up 20% to 25% of the sample.

Overall results and qualifications from the work: In cross-validation, a model built on a 13 V-J signature told ophthalmopathy apart from stable hyperthyroidism with 87.88% sensitivity and about 81% specificity, and in testing the same model reached 80%/75%. Sample size was not statistically predetermined, and investigators were not blinded to group allocation. In validation, the model predicted progression to ophthalmopathy a median of roughly six months before onset, with roughly 71% sensitivity and about 72% specificity. Blood samples also contained most of the expanded thyroid clonotypes (frequency above 0.001), which suggests that blood repertoires may reflect thyroid immune responses.

Based on the germline V gene (reference sequence), the CDR1 and CDR2 sequences are DFQATT and SNEGSKA. V loses 5 bases, J loses 6 bases, and the germline ends lie 13 bases apart. The CDR3 numbers 13 residues from cysteine through phenylalanine. The sequence is cut down to CDR3 DNA, 39 bases in frame from base 1. A patient counted as having stable Graves' hyperthyroidism if no progression to ophthalmopathy occurred over 18 months of follow-up. Hyperthyroidism patients were newly diagnosed, with disease duration under 2 months, and aged 18 to 65 years. Exclusion was applied to patients with uncontrolled infections, other autoimmune diseases, pregnancy or lactation. Clinical symptoms, serum thyroxine and TRAb, thyroid ultrasound, and orbital computed tomography formed the basis for the diagnoses. Ficoll-Paque density gradient centrifugation was used to isolate PBMCs from about 10 ml of fresh peripheral blood. Total RNA was extracted with Trizol reagent, and quality was checked on an Agilent 2100 Bioanalyzer.

Rearrangement joined TRBV20-1 to TRBJ2-2; TRBD2 might be the D gene, on 6 matching bases. The sample taken for sequencing was blood. This clonotype originated in a woman aged 30 to 39 with Graves' hyperthyroidism. The DNA is TGCAGTGCTCCAGGGTGGGGGGCCGGGGAGCTGTTTTTT. Translated, it reads CSAPGWGAGELFF.